The 23 T cell receptor beta chains presented below share a single source sample, sequenced in a study of cytomegalovirus exposure and HLA in healthy donors. The PCR contained 60 Vbeta and 13 Jbeta primers. Some clones are missing from TCRdb's copy, which holds only in-frame ones; the method was immunoSEQ multiplex PCR. This sample yields about 160,000 clones, of which 71% are seen a single time; 2.8% belongs to the top ten. Specimen: PBMCs. Source of these receptors: a woman younger than 45 in good health and CMV-seronegative.

The J gene is TRBJ2-7, the V gene TRBV7-9, with D maybe TRBD1 (6 bases). In germline, CDR1 is SEHNR, CDR2 FQNEAQ (reference sequence). V was pared by 0 bases and J by 4 bases, with 25 bases between. The CDR3 has 19 amino acids. CDR3 amino acids: CASSLAPGHRTRDDYEQYF. The CDR3 bases are TGTGCCAGCAGCTTAGCGCCGGGACACCGTACAAGGGATGATTACGAGCAGTACTTC. The full variable domain, in which reference TRBV7-9 and TRBJ2-7 provide the parts outside the CDR3, is DTGVSQNPRHKITKRGQNVTFRCDPISEHNRLYWYRQTLGQGPEFLTYFQNEAQLEKSRLLSDRFSAERPKGSFSTLEIQRTEQGDSAMYLCASSLAPGHRTRDDYEQYFGPGTRLTVT.

The chain is built from TRBV27 and TRBJ2-3; 12 positions agree with TRBD2. This CDR3 is built from 17 residues. V shed 6 bases, J shed 2 bases, and the junction held 9 bases outside the gene matches. Germline V gene data show CDR1 as MNHEY and CDR2 as SMNVEV (reference sequence). Here the CDR3 reads CASRKTSGGPPTDTQYF. The CDR3 region has the DNA TGTGCCAGCAGGAAGACTAGCGGGGGACCACCCACAGATACGCAGTATTTT.

This clone has more than one count but fewer than ten. The V gene is TRBV7-2, the J gene TRBJ2-1; 8 bases map to TRBD2. The CDR3 loop spans 15 amino acids. The germline V gene encodes CDR1 SGHTA and CDR2 FQGNSA. V lost 4 bases and J lost 7; bases outside the gene matches: 9. The CDR3 DNA reads TGTGCCAGCAGCTCAGACCCCGGGGGGGGGAATGAGCAGTTCTTC. Translating gives CASSSDPGGGNEQFF.

The rearrangement links TRBV2 to TRBJ2-5; TRBD1 matches at 7 bases. CDR1 and CDR2 from the germline V gene are SNHLY and FYNNEI. The CDR3 runs to 14 residues. V was clipped by 6 bases and J by 5 bases; unmatched bases: 9. DNA for the CDR3: TGTGCCAGCAGACCTACAGGGGCGGCTGAGACCCAGTACTTC. Its protein product is CASRPTGAAETQYF.

V gene TRBV7-3 combines with J gene TRBJ1-2, with D possibly matching TRBD1 (5 bases). CDR1 is SGHTA and CDR2 is FQGTGA in the germline V gene. The CDR3 is made up of 13 amino acids. Trimming cost V 5 bases and J 4 bases, with 11 bases left between them. CDR3 residues: CASSQGLFYGYTF. In DNA form, the CDR3 reads TGTGCCAGCAGCCAGGGACTTTTCTATGGCTACACCTTC.

The V and J genes are TRBV6-1 and TRBJ2-7; 7 bases are shared with TRBD1. Per the germline V gene, CDR1 is MNHNS and CDR2 is SASEGT. There are 14 residues in the CDR3. V lost 3 bases to trimming and J lost 3 bases; unmatched junction nucleotides: 5. The CDR3 spells CASSDQGQLYEQYF. The CDR3 DNA is TGTGCCAGCAGTGACCAGGGACAGCTCTACGAGCAGTACTTC.

V usage is TRBV9 and J usage is TRBJ2-1; 13 positions agree with TRBD2. The CDR3 sequence is 17 residues long. V shed 4 bases, J shed 3 bases, and the junction held 7 bases outside the gene matches. The germline V gene has CDR1 SGDLS and CDR2 YYNGEE. The CDR3 DNA sequence: TGTGCCAGCAGCTCGGGACTAGCGGGACAATTCTACAATGAGCAGTTCTTC. This translates into CASSSGLAGQFYNEQFF.

This chain's CDR3 is CASSLSGQEPKLFF. CDR3 sequence (DNA): TGCGCCAGCAGCTTATCGGGACAGGAACCCAAACTGTTTTTT. The gene calls are TRBV5-1 and TRBJ1-4; 8 nucleotides align to TRBD1. CDR3 length: 14 residues. The trim removed 2 bases at V and 11 bases at J, leaving 8 bases unmatched. Germline V gene sequence: CDR1 SGHRS, CDR2 YFSETQ.

V gene TRBV5-1 combines with J gene TRBJ2-1; D unclear. Trimming cost V 0 bases and J 3 bases, with 10 bases left between them. The CDR3 extends over 15 amino acids. The germline V gene has CDR1 SGHRS and CDR2 YFSETQ. The CDR3 loop is CASSLGSRVYNEQFF. The CDR3 DNA follows: TGCGCCAGCAGCTTGGGTAGCCGAGTCTACAATGAGCAGTTCTTC.

The chain has TRBV19 and TRBJ1-5; possible D gene TRBD1, 5 bases. Trimming removed 4 bases from V and 0 bases from J, with 16 bases in between. This CDR3 spans 17 amino acids. Per germline, CDR1 LNHDA and CDR2 SQIVND (reference sequence). This chain's CDR3 is CASSTPFLGGSNQPQHF. CDR3 in DNA: TGTGCCAGTAGTACCCCCTTTCTGGGGGGTAGCAATCAGCCCCAGCATTTT.

The V call is TRBV10-3, the J call TRBJ1-3, with 8 positions matching TRBD1. The CDR3 loop spans 16 amino acids. Trimming took 2 bases from V and 2 from J; bases not matched to a gene: 5. Germline assignment: CDR1 ENHRY and CDR2 SYGVKD. This CDR3 is CAISEGHRGAGNTIYF. In DNA form, the CDR3 reads TGTGCCATCAGTGAGGGCCACAGGGGGGCTGGAAACACCATATATTTT.

This sequence joins TRBV4-1 and TRBJ1-5; a weak D match, TRBD1 (6 bases). Germline CDR1 and CDR2: MGHRA and YSYEKL. V was cut by 4 bases and J by 2 bases, with 15 bases left in between. The CDR3 covers 16 residues. Written as DNA, the CDR3 is TGCGCCAGCAGCCGGATTCAGGGGCCAGGCAATCAGCCCCAGCATTTT. It is translated as CASSRIQGPGNQPQHF.

CDR3 in amino acids: CASISDSYEQYF. CDR3 sequence (DNA): TGTGCCAGCATTTCTGACAGCTACGAGCAGTACTTC. V usage is TRBV27 and J usage is TRBJ2-7; tentative D call: TRBD1 (5 bases). The V gene lost 7 bases and the J gene lost 3 bases, with 10 bases spanning the gap. Germline V lookup: CDR1 MNHEY, CDR2 SMNVEV (reference sequence). This CDR3 has 12 residues.

This sequence joins TRBV27 and TRBJ2-3; D remains unclear. The ends were cut back, 6 bases at V and 2 bases at J, with 9 bases in the middle. The CDR3 contains 13 residues. Germline CDR1 reads MNHEY; CDR2 reads SMNVEV (reference sequence). This chain's CDR3 is CASSLTNTDTQYF. The CDR3 region has the DNA TGTGCCAGCAGCTTGACAAACACAGATACGCAGTATTTT.

This chain uses TRBV9 with TRBJ1-2; maybe TRBD1 (5 bases). CDR3 size: 14 residues. Per the germline V gene, CDR1 is SGDLS and CDR2 is YYNGEE. V gave up 3 bases and J gave up 8 bases, with 17 bases separating them. The DNA of the CDR3 is TGTGCCAGCAGCGCATCCCGGGGGGAGCGGGGCTACACCTTC. Translation: CASSASRGERGYTF.

The gene calls are TRBV6-6 and TRBJ2-3, with D uncertain. V lost 6 bases, J lost 1 base, and 14 bases lay in between. CDR1 MNHNY and CDR2 SVGAGI come from the germline V gene (reference sequence). This CDR3 spans 15 amino acids. The CDR3 DNA is TGTGCCAGCAGCATTATAAGCTACGGCACAGATACGCAGTATTTT. Amino acid sequence: CASSIISYGTDTQYF.

The chain couples TRBV28 to TRBJ2-5, with TRBD2 matching 7 bases. The J call could be wrong; TRBJ2-7 is a better fit for the DNA end. CDR1 MDHEN and CDR2 SYDVKM come from the germline V gene. The CDR3 consists of 14 residues. The CDR3 DNA reads as TGTGCCAGCAATTCGGGCGGGAGCTCCTACGAGCAGTACTTC. Protein product: CASNSGGSSYEQYF.

This clone appeared once. This sequence joins TRBV4-1 and TRBJ2-3; D is possibly TRBD1 (5 bases). The V gene's germline CDR1 is MGHRA and CDR2 YSYEKL. Between the trimmed V and J ends, which lost 3 bases and 5 bases, there was a span of 18 bases. The CDR3 length is 16 residues. The CDR3 here is CASSQPTVGQKDTQYF. CDR3 in DNA: TGCGCCAGCAGCCAGCCGACAGTGGGTCAGAAAGATACGCAGTATTTT.

The chain is built from TRBV28 and TRBJ2-7, with 7 bases aligning to TRBD1. The V segment lost 5 bases and the J segment 2 bases; nucleotides outside the gene matches: 6. The CDR3 runs 14 residues. Germline V gives CDR1 MDHEN, CDR2 SYDVKM. CDR3 nucleotide sequence: TGTGCCAGCAGTCCCAGGGGGTTTACCTACGAGCAGTACTTC. Amino acids: CASSPRGFTYEQYF.

This clone was observed a handful of times. The CDR3 bases are TGCGCCAGCAGCCAAGAGTTCCAGGGTAATGAAAAACTGTTTTTT. Its translation: CASSQEFQGNEKLFF. V usage is TRBV4-3 and J usage is TRBJ1-4, with D possibly matching TRBD1 (5 bases). The ends were cut back, 0 bases at V and 4 bases at J, with 9 bases in the middle. Per the germline V gene, CDR1 is LGHNA and CDR2 is YSLEER. The CDR3 loop spans 15 amino acids.

This chain connects TRBV7-9 to TRBJ1-1; a possible D gene is TRBD1 (5 bases). The CDR3 consists of 14 residues. Germline V gene lookup returns CDR1 SEHNR and CDR2 FQNEAQ (reference sequence). V was pared by 1 base and J by 5 bases, with 11 bases between. As DNA, the CDR3 is TGTGCCAGCAGCTTAGGCAGGGCACAGACTGAAGCTTTCTTT. As protein: CASSLGRAQTEAFF. The variable domain in full, with the rest retrieved from reference TRBV7-9 and TRBJ1-1, is DTGVSQNPRHKITKRGQNVTFRCDPISEHNRLYWYRQTLGQGPEFLTYFQNEAQLEKSRLLSDRFSAERPKGSFSTLEIQRTEQGDSAMYLCASSLGRAQTEAFFGQGTRLTVV.

This clone has just a few counts. The rearrangement uses TRBV14 and TRBJ1-1; D unclear. Germline CDR1 SGHDN, CDR2 FVKESK. The CDR3 has 15 amino acids. Trimming shortened V by 3 bases and J by 1 base, and 12 bases separated the two germline ends. CDR3 DNA: TGTGCCAGCAGCCATACTAAAACGGCGAACACTGAAGCTTTCTTT. This gives the protein CASSHTKTANTEAFF.

V gene TRBV7-9 combines with J gene TRBJ1-5; D gene uncertain. CDR1 is SEHNR and CDR2 is FQNEAQ in the germline V gene (reference sequence). The CDR3 sequence is 12 residues long. Trimming stripped 6 bases from V and 7 bases from J, with 10 bases between. The CDR3 DNA reads as TGTGCCAGCAGTCAGGATTTGCAGCCCCAGCATTTT. Residues: CASSQDLQPQHF.